The rows below give T cell receptor beta chains drawn from one sample of a study of regulatory T cells. Assay used: immunoSEQ multiplex PCR; TCRdb lists only in-frame clones, some missing. The table includes about 35,000 clones, around 91% detected once. Sample: conventional CD4+ T cells sorted from blood. The receptor source for this set is a person under 35 with CD3G deficiency. Both conserved end residues are part of each CDR3. Each record gives: clone size, J gene, V gene, D gene, CDR3 protein, CDR3 DNA. A D gene is named only where the DNA matches it firmly. Only part of the rows carry a size: once, few, many, or a class if the clone is expanded.

>-|TRBJ1-1|TRBV7-9|-
CASSLDVSTEAFF
TGTGCCAGCAGCTTGGATGTTTCTACTGAAGCTTTCTTT
>few|TRBJ2-7|TRBV28|-
CASSSYGFRGEQYF
TGTGCCAGCAGTTCTTATGGGTTCAGGGGCGAGCAGTACTTC
>once|TRBJ1-2|TRBV28|-
CASSPTISMSYTF
TGTGCCAGCAGTCCCACAATATCTATGAGCTACACCTTC
>-|TRBJ2-7|TRBV6-1|TRBD2
CASRSGSYEQYF
TGTGCCAGCAGGAGCGGGAGCTACGAGCAGTACTTC
>-|TRBJ2-7|TRBV18|-
CASSPEQGGEQYF
TGTGCCAGCTCACCCGAACAGGGAGGGGAGCAGTACTTC
>-|TRBJ2-7|TRBV11-2|TRBD1
CASSLRTGEQYF
TGTGCCAGCAGCCTCCGGACAGGAGAGCAGTACTTC
>-|TRBJ2-2|TRBV10-3|-
CATSPVRGIHGELFF
TGTGCCACCAGTCCAGTTCGCGGTATCCACGGGGAGCTGTTTTTT
>-|TRBJ2-2|TRBV28|-
CATTGPTWGGELFF
TGTGCCACCACCGGGCCGACGTGGGGTGGGGAGCTGTTTTTT
>-|TRBJ2-1|TRBV28|TRBD2
CASKASGGYNEQFF
TGTGCCAGCAAAGCTAGCGGGGGATACAATGAGCAGTTCTTC
>-|TRBJ1-1|TRBV10-3|-
CATRGGMNTEAFF
TGTGCCACAAGGGGGGGGATGAACACTGAAGCTTTCTTT
>-|TRBJ2-7|TRBV28|TRBD1
CASSSPGTGPDEQYF
TGTGCCAGCAGTTCCCCCGGGACAGGGCCGGACGAGCAGTACTTC
>-|TRBJ1-1|TRBV5-1|-
CASSRSSGVTEAFF
TGCGCCAGCAGCCGATCGTCAGGGGTAACTGAAGCTTTCTTT
>-|TRBJ2-2|TRBV28|-
CASRRGGTGELFF
TGTGCCAGCAGACGGGGAGGTACCGGGGAGCTGTTTTTT
>-|TRBJ1-1|TRBV28|-
CASSLYVTAEAFF
TGTGCCAGCAGTTTATACGTGACGGCTGAAGCTTTCTTT
>once|TRBJ2-3|TRBV5-1|TRBD2
CASSFGSSGRDTQYF
TGCGCCAGCAGCTTCGGCTCTAGCGGGAGGGATACGCAGTATTTT
>-|TRBJ2-5|TRBV11-3|TRBD1
CASSNPGGETQYF
TGTGCCAGCAGCAATCCAGGGGGAGAGACCCAGTACTTC
>-|TRBJ1-5|TRBV6-1|-
CASSDQPGVGQPQHF
TGTGCCAGCAGTGACCAACCAGGGGTGGGACAGCCCCAGCATTTT
>-|TRBJ1-1|TRBV19|-
CASAQGTEAFF
TGTGCCAGCGCACAGGGCACTGAAGCTTTCTTT
>-|TRBJ2-1|TRBV5-1|-
CASSLGGGTSYNEQFF
TGCGCCAGCAGCTTGGGGGGCGGGACCTCCTACAATGAGCAGTTCTTC
>few|TRBJ2-7|TRBV30|TRBD1
CAWSRGQGSYEQYF
TGTGCCTGGAGTAGGGGACAGGGTTCCTACGAGCAGTACTTC
>-|TRBJ2-3|TRBV19|TRBD2
CASKSGGTDTQYF
TGTGCCAGCAAGAGCGGGGGCACAGATACGCAGTATTTT
>-|TRBJ2-5|TRBV18|-
CASSPPSSETQYF
TGTGCCAGCTCACCACCCAGCTCGGAGACCCAGTACTTC
>-|TRBJ1-5|TRBV28|-
CASSRPRSSNQPQHF
TGTGCCAGCAGCCGCCCTAGGAGTAGCAATCAGCCCCAGCATTTT
>-|TRBJ2-2|TRBV28|-
CASSLGGRAGELFF
TGTGCCAGCAGTTTAGGGGGTCGCGCCGGGGAGCTGTTTTTT
>-|TRBJ1-2|TRBV6-1|-
CASRGYSRYGYTF
TGTGCCAGCAGGGGGTACTCCCGCTATGGCTACACCTTC
>-|TRBJ1-5|TRBV28|-
CASSFPGQPQHF
TGTGCCAGCAGTTTCCCGGGTCAGCCCCAGCATTTT
>-|TRBJ2-3|TRBV18|TRBD1
CASSANRGADTQYF
TGTGCCAGCTCGGCGAACAGGGGCGCAGATACGCAGTATTTT
>-|TRBJ2-7|TRBV28|-
CASSPARTRYEQYF
TGTGCCAGCAGCCCCGCCCGGACACGTTACGAGCAGTACTTC
>-|TRBJ2-6|TRBV6-1|-
CASSLPSGANVLTF
TGTGCCAGCAGTCTCCCCAGTGGGGCCAACGTCCTGACTTTC
>-|TRBJ2-5|TRBV5-1|-
CASSLATGEQETQYF
TGCGCCAGCAGCTTGGCCACGGGTGAACAAGAGACCCAGTACTTC
>once|TRBJ2-1|TRBV10-2|TRBD2
CASTGTTINEQFF
TGCGCCAGCACCGGGACTACGATAAATGAGCAGTTCTTC
>few|TRBJ2-1|TRBV4-1|-
CASSQDLLRNYNEQFF
TGCGCCAGCAGCCAAGATCTACTTAGAAATTACAATGAGCAGTTCTTC
>once|TRBJ2-1|TRBV28|TRBD2
CASSFRLAGVNEQFF
TGTGCCAGCAGTTTTAGGCTAGCGGGAGTCAATGAGCAGTTCTTC
>-|TRBJ2-1|TRBV18|-
CASSPNRGGNEQFF
TGTGCCAGCTCACCAAATAGAGGAGGCAATGAGCAGTTCTTC
>-|TRBJ1-1|TRBV18|-
CASSRQGGTEAFF
TGTGCCAGCTCACGCCAGGGAGGCACTGAAGCTTTCTTT
>-|TRBJ2-6|TRBV19|TRBD1
CASSSRTGVLTF
TGTGCCAGTAGCTCGAGGACAGGCGTCCTGACTTTC
>once|TRBJ2-7|TRBV28|TRBD1
CASSPPQGNREQYF
TGTGCCAGCAGTCCCCCACAGGGGAACCGGGAGCAGTACTTC
>-|TRBJ1-1|TRBV6-6|TRBD1
CASRGTGEAFF
TGTGCCAGCAGGGGGACAGGGGAAGCTTTCTTT
>few|TRBJ2-7|TRBV28|TRBD1
CASSILGGAPYEQYF
TGTGCCAGCAGTATCCTAGGGGGCGCCCCCTACGAGCAGTACTTC
>-|TRBJ2-3|TRBV28|TRBD2
CASSFFSGRADDTQYF
TGTGCCAGCAGTTTTTTTAGCGGGAGGGCCGATGATACGCAGTATTTT
>-|TRBJ2-7|TRBV6-1|-
CASSEVGTYPRGEQYF
TGTGCCAGCAGTGAAGTGGGGACATACCCTAGGGGCGAGCAGTACTTC